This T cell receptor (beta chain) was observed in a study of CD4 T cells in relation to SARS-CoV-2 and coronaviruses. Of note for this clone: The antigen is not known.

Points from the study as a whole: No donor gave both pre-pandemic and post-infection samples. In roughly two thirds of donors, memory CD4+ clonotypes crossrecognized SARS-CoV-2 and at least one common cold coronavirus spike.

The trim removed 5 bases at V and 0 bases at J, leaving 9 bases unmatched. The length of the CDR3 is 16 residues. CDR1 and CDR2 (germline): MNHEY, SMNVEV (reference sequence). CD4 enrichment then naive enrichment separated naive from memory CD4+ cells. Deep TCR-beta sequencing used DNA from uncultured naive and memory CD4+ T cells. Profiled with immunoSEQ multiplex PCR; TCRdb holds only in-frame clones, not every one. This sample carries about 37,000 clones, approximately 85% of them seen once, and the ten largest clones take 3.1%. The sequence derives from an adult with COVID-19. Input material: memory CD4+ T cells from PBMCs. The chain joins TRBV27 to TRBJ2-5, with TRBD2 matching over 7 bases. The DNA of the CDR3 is TGTGCCAGCAGTGAAGGGGCTAGCGGTTACCAAGAGACCCAGTACTTC. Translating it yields CASSEGASGYQETQYF.